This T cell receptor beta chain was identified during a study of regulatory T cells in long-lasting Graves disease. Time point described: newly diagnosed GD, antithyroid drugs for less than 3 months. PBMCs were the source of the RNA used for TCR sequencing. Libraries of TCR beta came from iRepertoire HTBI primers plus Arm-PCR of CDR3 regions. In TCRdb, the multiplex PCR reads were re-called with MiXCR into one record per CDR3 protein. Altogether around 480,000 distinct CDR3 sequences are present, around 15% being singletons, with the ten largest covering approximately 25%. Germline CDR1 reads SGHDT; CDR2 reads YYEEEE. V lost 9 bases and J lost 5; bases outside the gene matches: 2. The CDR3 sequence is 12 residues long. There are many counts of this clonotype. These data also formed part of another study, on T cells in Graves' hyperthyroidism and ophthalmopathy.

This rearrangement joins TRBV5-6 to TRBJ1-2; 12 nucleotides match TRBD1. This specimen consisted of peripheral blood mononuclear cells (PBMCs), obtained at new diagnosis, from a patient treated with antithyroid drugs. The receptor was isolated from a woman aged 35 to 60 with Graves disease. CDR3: CATGQGAYGYTF. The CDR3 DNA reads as TGTGCCACGGGACAGGGGGCTTATGGCTACACCTTC.